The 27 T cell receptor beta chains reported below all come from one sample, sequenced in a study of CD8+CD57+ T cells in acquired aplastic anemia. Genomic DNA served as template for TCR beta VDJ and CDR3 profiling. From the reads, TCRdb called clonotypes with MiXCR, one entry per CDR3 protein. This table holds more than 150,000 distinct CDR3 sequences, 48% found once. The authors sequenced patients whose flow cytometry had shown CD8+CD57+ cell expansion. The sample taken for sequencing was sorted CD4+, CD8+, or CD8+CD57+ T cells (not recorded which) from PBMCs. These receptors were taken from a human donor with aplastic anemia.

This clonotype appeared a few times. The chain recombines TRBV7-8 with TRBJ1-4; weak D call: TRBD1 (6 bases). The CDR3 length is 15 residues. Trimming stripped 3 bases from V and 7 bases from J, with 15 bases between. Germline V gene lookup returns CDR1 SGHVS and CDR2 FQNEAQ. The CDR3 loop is CASSFLRGRPEKLFF. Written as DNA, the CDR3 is TGTGCCAGCAGCTTCCTACGGGGGCGGCCTGAAAAACTGTTTTTT.

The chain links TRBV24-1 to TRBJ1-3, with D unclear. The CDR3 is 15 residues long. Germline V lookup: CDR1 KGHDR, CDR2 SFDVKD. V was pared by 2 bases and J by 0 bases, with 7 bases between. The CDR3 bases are TGTGCCACCAGTGATTCACGGAGCTCTGGAAACACCATATATTTT. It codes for CATSDSRSSGNTIYF.

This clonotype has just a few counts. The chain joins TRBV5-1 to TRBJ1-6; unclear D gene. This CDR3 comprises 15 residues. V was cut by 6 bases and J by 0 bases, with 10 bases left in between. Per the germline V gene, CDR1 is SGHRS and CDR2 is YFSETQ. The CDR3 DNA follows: TGCGCCAGCAAGGACCAGAGCTCCTATAATTCACCCCTCCACTTT. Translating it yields CASKDQSSYNSPLHF.

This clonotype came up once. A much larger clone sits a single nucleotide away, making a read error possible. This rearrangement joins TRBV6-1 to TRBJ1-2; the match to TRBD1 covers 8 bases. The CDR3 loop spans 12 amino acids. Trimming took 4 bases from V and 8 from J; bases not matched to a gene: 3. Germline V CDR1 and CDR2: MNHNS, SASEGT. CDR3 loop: CASSVTGAGYTF. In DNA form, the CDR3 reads TGTGCCAGCAGTGTGACAGGGGCCGGCTACACCTTC.

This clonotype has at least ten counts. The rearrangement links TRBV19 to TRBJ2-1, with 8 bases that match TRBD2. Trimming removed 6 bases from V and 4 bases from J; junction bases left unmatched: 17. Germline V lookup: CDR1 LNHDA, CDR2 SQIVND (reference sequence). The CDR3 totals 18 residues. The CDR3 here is CASRGSTIAGRTYNEQFF. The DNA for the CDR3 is TGTGCCAGTAGGGGAAGTACTATAGCGGGGAGGACTTACAATGAGCAGTTCTTC.

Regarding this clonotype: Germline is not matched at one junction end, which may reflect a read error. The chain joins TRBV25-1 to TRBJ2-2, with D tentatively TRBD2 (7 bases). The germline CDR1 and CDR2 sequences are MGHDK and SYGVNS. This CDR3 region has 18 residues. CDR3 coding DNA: TGTGCCAGCAGTGGTGGGGGACGGGGGGCGAAAGTTACCGGGGAGCCGTTTTTT. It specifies CASSGGGRGAKVTGEPFF.

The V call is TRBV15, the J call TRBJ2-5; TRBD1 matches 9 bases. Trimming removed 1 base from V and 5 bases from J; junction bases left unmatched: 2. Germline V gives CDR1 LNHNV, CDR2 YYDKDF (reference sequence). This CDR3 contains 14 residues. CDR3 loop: CATSRGDRVETQYF. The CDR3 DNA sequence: TGTGCCACCAGCAGAGGGGACAGGGTGGAGACCCAGTACTTC.

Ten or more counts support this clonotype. The CDR3, as DNA: TGTGCCAGCAGCGTAGGCCTAGCGGTCCAGCCCGCAGATACGCAGTATTTT. The encoded protein is CASSVGLAVQPADTQYF. V gene TRBV9 combines with J gene TRBJ2-3; 7 bases fit TRBD2. V dropped 0 bases and J dropped 4; count of bases not matched to a gene: 11. The length of the CDR3 is 17 residues. Germline V gene sequence: CDR1 SGDLS, CDR2 YYNGEE.

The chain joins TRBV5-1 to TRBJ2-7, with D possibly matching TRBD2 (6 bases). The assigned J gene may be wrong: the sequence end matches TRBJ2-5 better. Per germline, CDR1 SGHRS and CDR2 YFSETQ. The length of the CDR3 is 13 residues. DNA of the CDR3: TGCGCCAGCAGCCCCCCGGGGGAAGAGACCCAGTACTTC. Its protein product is CASSPPGEETQYF.

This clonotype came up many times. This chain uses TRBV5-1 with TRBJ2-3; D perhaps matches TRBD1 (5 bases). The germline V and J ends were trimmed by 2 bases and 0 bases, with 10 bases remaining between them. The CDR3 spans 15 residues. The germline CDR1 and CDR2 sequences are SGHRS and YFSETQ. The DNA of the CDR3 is TGCGCCAGCAGCTTAGGGGTTTCTAGCACAGATACGCAGTATTTT. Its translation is CASSLGVSSTDTQYF.

The CDR3 spells CASREVKRSSPLHF. CDR3 coding DNA: TGTGCCAGTAGAGAGGTCAAACGATCTTCACCCCTCCACTTT. This chain links TRBV19 with TRBJ1-6, with D hard to call. Trimming left V 6 bases short and J 9 bases short, with 15 bases between. This CDR3 region has 14 residues. Germline CDR1 is LNHDA and CDR2 is SQIVND (reference sequence).

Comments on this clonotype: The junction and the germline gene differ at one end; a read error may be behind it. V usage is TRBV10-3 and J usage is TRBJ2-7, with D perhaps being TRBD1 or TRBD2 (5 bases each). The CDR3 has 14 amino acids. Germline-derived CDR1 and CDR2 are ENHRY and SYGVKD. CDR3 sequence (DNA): TGTGCCAGCAGTTACCCTGGGGGCTCCTACGAGCAGTACTTC. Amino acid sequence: CASSYPGGSYEQYF.

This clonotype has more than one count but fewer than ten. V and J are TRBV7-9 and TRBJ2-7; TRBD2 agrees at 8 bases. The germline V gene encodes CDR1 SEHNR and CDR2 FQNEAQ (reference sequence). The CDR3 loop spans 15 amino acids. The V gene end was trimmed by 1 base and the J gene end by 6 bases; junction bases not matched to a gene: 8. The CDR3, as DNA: TGTGCCAGCAGCTTAGAGGGGACTAGTTTATCCGAGCAGTACTTC. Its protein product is CASSLEGTSLSEQYF.

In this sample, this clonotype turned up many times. CDR3 in DNA: TGTGCCAGCAGCTTAGCGGGGCCCAACACTGAAGCTTTCTTT. This sequence encodes CASSLAGPNTEAFF. The chain links TRBV7-9 to TRBJ1-1; possible D gene TRBD1, 5 bases. The V end was cut by 0 bases, the J end by 2 bases, with 7 bases between. Germline V gene lookup returns CDR1 SEHNR and CDR2 FQNEAQ (reference sequence). CDR3 length: 14 residues. Full variable domain (missing parts from reference TRBV7-9 and TRBJ1-1): DTGVSQNPRHKITKRGQNVTFRCDPISEHNRLYWYRQTLGQGPEFLTYFQNEAQLEKSRLLSDRFSAERPKGSFSTLEIQRTEQGDSAMYLCASSLAGPNTEAFFGQGTRLTVV.

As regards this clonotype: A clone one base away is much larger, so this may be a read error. The CDR3 spells CAAIRGEGPYF. The CDR3 DNA reads TGTGCCGCAATCAGGGGAGAAGGGCCGTACTTC. This chain links TRBV6-1 with TRBJ2-7; maybe TRBD1 (6 bases). V shed 11 bases and J shed 12 bases, with 20 bases lying between them. The germline CDR1 and CDR2 sequences are MNHNS and SASEGT. The CDR3 sequence is 11 residues long.

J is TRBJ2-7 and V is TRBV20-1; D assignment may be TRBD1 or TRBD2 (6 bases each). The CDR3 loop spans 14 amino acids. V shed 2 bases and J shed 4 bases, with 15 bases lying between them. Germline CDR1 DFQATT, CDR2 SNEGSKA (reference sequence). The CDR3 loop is CSARIVGGRYEQYF. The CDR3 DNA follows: TGCAGTGCTAGAATCGTGGGGGGCCGGTACGAGCAGTACTTC.

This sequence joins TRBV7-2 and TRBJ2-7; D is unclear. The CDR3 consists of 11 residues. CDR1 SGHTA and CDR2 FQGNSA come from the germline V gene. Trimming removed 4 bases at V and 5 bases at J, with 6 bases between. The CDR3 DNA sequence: TGTGCCAGCAGCTCGATCCACGAGCAGTACTTC. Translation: CASSSIHEQYF.

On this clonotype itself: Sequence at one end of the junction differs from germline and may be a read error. The CDR3 is CAISDGADQPQHF. The CDR3 nucleotides read TGTGCCATCAGTGACGGGGCGGATCAGCCCCAGCATTTT. This rearrangement joins TRBV6-1 to TRBJ1-5, with a weak D call TRBD1 (5 bases). CDR1 is MNHNS, CDR2 SASEGT, per germline. The CDR3 sequence is 13 residues long.

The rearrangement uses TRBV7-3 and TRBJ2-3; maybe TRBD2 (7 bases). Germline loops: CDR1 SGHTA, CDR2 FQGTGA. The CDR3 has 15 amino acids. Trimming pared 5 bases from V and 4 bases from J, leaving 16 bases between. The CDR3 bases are TGTGCCAGCAGCAAGAGCGCCGGGGGGCCAGATACGCAGTATTTT. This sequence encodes CASSKSAGGPDTQYF.

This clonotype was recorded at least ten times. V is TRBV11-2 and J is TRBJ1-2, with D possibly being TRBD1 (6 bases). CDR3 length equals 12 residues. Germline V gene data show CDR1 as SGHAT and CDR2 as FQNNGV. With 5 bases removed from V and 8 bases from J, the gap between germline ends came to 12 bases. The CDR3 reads CASSPDSRGYTF. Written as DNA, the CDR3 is TGTGCCAGCAGCCCGGACAGTAGGGGCTACACCTTC.

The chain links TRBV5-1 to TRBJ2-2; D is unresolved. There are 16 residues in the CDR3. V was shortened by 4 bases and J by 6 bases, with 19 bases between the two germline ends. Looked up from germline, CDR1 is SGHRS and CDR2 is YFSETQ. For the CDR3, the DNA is TGCGCCAGCAGCAGAACCACGGGCCCAACCCCCGGGGAGCTGTTTTTT. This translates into CASSRTTGPTPGELFF.

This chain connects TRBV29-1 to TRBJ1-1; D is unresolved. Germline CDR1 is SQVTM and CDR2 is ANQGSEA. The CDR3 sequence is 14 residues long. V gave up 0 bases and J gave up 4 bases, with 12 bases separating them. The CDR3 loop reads CSVEEGGWGTEAFF. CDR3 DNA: TGCAGCGTTGAAGAGGGAGGGTGGGGCACTGAAGCTTTCTTT. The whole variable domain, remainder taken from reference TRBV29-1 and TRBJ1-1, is SAVISQKPSRDICQRGTSLTIQCQVDSQVTMMFWYRQQPGQSLTLIATANQGSEATYESGFVIDKFPISRPNLTFSTLTVSNMSPEDSSIYLCSVEEGGWGTEAFFGQGTRLTVV.

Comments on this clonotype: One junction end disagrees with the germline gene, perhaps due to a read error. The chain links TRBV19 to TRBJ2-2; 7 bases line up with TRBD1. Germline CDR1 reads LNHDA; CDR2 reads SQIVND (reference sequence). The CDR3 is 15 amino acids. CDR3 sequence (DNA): TGTGCCAGTAGTATTCCGACAGGGTTCATCGGGGAGCTGTCTTTT. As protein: CASSIPTGFIGELSF.

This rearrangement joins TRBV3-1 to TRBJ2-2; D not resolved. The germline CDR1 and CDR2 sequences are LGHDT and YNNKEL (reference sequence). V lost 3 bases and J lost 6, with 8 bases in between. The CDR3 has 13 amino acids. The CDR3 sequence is CASSHEWPGELFF. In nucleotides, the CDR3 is TGTGCCAGCAGCCATGAGTGGCCCGGGGAGCTGTTTTTT.

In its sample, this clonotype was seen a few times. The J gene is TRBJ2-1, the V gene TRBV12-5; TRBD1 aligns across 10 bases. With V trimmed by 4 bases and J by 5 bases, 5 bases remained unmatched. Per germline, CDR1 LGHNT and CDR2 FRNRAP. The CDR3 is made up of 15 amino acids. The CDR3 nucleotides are TGTGCTAGTGGTTCCGGACAGGGGGATCACAATGAGCAGTTCTTC. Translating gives CASGSGQGDHNEQFF.

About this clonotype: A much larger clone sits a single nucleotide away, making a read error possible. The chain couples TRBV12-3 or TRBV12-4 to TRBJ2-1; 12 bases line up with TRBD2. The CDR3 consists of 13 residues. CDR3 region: CASKLAGGNGQFF. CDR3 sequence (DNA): TGTGCCAGCAAACTAGCGGGGGGAAATGGGCAGTTCTTC.

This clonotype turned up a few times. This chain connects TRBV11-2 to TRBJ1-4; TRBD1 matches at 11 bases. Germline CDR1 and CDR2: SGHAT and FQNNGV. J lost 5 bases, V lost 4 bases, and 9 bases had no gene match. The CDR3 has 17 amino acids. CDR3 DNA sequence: TGTGCCAGCAGCTCGGCGGGACAGGGGGTTGGGAATGAAAAACTGTTTTTT. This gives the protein CASSSAGQGVGNEKLFF.